What follows is one T cell receptor (beta chain) and its context. The sample holds other DNA sequences that translate to the same CDR3. These data originate in a study of blood T cell repertoires in COVID-19. Study summary: Donors in the United States, Italy and Spain gave samples during acute or convalescent COVID-19. PBMCs, B-cell-depleted T cells, or T cells provided the cDNA or gDNA that made up the material.

In the original processing: Reference gene primer amplification in the assay estimated nucleated cell counts. TCRdb keeps only in-frame clones here, not all; method: immunoSEQ multiplex PCR. V and J calls and clone size come straight from that table; D and trimming were deduced from the DNA. The sample yields around 200,000 clones, 86% seen once. The clonotype comes from a man between 65 and 79 years old with acute or convalescent COVID-19. The sequenced sample consisted of peripheral blood.

The CDR3 DNA reads as TGTGCCAGCTCACCACCAGGCCGGAGCTACAATGAGCAGTTCTTC. It yields the protein CASSPPGRSYNEQFF. The chain is built from TRBV18 and TRBJ2-1; D not resolved. The CDR3 is 15 residues long. V lost 0 bases and J 3 bases, leaving 9 bases between the germline ends. Per germline, CDR1 KGHSH and CDR2 LQKENI. The whole variable domain, filled in from reference TRBV18 and TRBJ2-1, reads NAGVMQNPRHLVRRRGQEARLRCSPMKGHSHVYWYRQLPEEGLKFMVYLQKENIIDESGMPKERFSAEFPKEGPSILRIQQVVRGDSAAYFCASSPPGRSYNEQFFGPGTRLTVL.